These T cell receptor beta chains were read from a single sample in a study of CD8 T cells in Susac syndrome. TCRdb re-called the immunoSEQ multiplex PCR reads with MiXCR, one entry per CDR3 protein. Of 130,000 to 150,000 distinct CDR3 sequences in the sample, 94% are singletons; the top ten hold about 0.25%. Sequencing used CD8+ T cells from PBMCs. The receptor set was obtained from a human donor in good health. CDR3s include the opening cysteine and the closing phenylalanine or tryptophan. The D gene is left open where the match is weak. The size entry is marked missing in some rows and otherwise reads once, few, many or a size class.

15	TRBV27	once	TRBJ2-1	TRBD2	CASSPTGLAGSEQFF	TGTGCCAGCAGTCCCACCGGGTTAGCGGGGAGTGAGCAGTTCTTC
15	TRBV7-2	.	TRBJ2-7	TRBD2	CASSHPGLASYEQYF	TGTGCCAGCAGCCACCCGGGACTAGCGTCGTACGAGCAGTACTTC
13	TRBV18	.	TRBJ2-3	.	CASSSPWADTQYF	TGTGCCAGCTCGTCCCCTTGGGCAGATACGCAGTATTTT
15	TRBV15	.	TRBJ2-7	.	CATSRSVGGFGEQYF	TGTGCCACCAGCCGCAGTGTTGGGGGATTCGGCGAGCAGTACTTC
11	TRBV29-1	.	TRBJ2-4	.	CSVQGENIQYF	TGCAGCGTGCAGGGTGAAAACATTCAGTACTTC
13	TRBV7-9	.	TRBJ1-2	.	CASSADRIYGYTF	TGTGCCAGCAGCGCTGACAGGATTTATGGCTACACCTTC
14	TRBV9	.	TRBJ2-7	.	CASSVEGAGYEQYF	TGTGCCAGCAGCGTAGAAGGAGCGGGCTACGAGCAGTACTTC
13	TRBV30	once	TRBJ2-7	.	CAWSGSSPYEQYF	TGTGCCTGGAGTGGTTCCTCCCCCTACGAGCAGTACTTC
11	TRBV19	.	TRBJ2-5	TRBD1	CASSLGQNQYF	TGTGCCAGTAGTCTGGGACAGAACCAGTACTTC
18	TRBV5-1	.	TRBJ2-7	.	CASSLGRLDRRESYEQYF	TGCGCCAGCAGCTTGGGACGATTAGACAGGCGCGAATCCTACGAGCAGTACTTC
12	TRBV29-1	.	TRBJ1-2	.	CSVDGTKYGYTF	TGCAGCGTTGACGGGACGAAATATGGCTACACCTTC
13	TRBV14	.	TRBJ2-7	.	CASSHGQGNEQYF	TGTGCCAGCAGCCACGGCCAGGGCAACGAGCAGTACTTC
14	TRBV9	once	TRBJ1-1	.	CASSVEQDSTEAFF	TGTGCCAGCAGCGTAGAGCAAGATAGCACTGAAGCTTTCTTT
15	TRBV27	.	TRBJ2-1	.	CASSLSPGSYNEQFF	TGTGCCAGCAGTTTATCCCCCGGCTCCTACAATGAGCAGTTCTTC
14	TRBV7-2	.	TRBJ2-3	.	CASSLAGFTDTQYF	TGTGCCAGCAGCTTGGCGGGCTTCACAGATACGCAGTATTTT
14	TRBV4-3	.	TRBJ2-7	.	CASSQDLSGYEQYF	TGCGCCAGCAGCCAAGATCTTAGCGGCTACGAGCAGTACTTC
13	TRBV29-1	.	TRBJ2-5	.	CSVDSDNQETQYF	TGCAGCGTTGATAGCGACAACCAAGAGACCCAGTACTTC
17	TRBV4-3	.	TRBJ2-1	TRBD2	CASSQEWVAGWGNEQFF	TGCGCCAGCAGCCAAGAGTGGGTAGCGGGGTGGGGGAATGAGCAGTTCTTC
15	TRBV23-1	.	TRBJ2-2	.	CASSQRLGKPGELFF	TGCGCCAGCAGTCAACGACTTGGAAAACCCGGGGAGCTGTTTTTT
14	TRBV9	.	TRBJ2-7	TRBD1	CASSVGDRDYEQYF	TGTGCCAGCAGCGTAGGGGACAGGGACTACGAGCAGTACTTC
16	TRBV15	.	TRBJ1-5	.	CATSSAVVGSNQPQHF	TGTGCCACCAGCAGTGCCGTCGTAGGGAGCAATCAGCCCCAGCATTTT
15	TRBV29-1	.	TRBJ2-1	.	CSVEDGRFSYNEQFF	TGCAGCGTTGAAGATGGGCGTTTCTCCTACAATGAGCAGTTCTTC
13	TRBV24-1	.	TRBJ2-2	.	CATSALITGELFF	TGTGCCACCAGTGCGCTGATCACCGGGGAGCTGTTTTTT
14	TRBV28	.	TRBJ2-1	.	CASSFRGQYNEQFF	TGTGCCAGCAGTTTCAGGGGACAATACAATGAGCAGTTCTTC
15	TRBV28	.	TRBJ2-3	TRBD2	CASSLLAGKGDTQYF	TGTGCCAGCAGTCTACTAGCGGGCAAGGGAGATACGCAGTATTTT
11	TRBV29-1	.	TRBJ1-2	.	CSVQTGTGYTF	TGCAGCGTTCAAACCGGGACTGGCTACACCTTC
15	TRBV7-9	.	TRBJ2-7	.	CASSSWGLRSYEQYF	TGTGCCAGCAGCTCCTGGGGTCTCCGCTCCTACGAGCAGTACTTC